The 13 T cell receptor beta chains listed next were all sequenced from one sample in a study of immune characterization of retroperitoneal liposarcoma. TCRdb analysed the PCR reads with MiXCR anew, one entry per CDR3 protein. The sample lists roughly 12,000 distinct CDR3 sequences, about 27% seen once, with 9.1% in the top ten. Sample: tumor tissue. The receptors derive from a female donor with retroperitoneal liposarcoma.

This clonotype was found many times. It is likely a read error, because the conserved phenylalanine at the end of the CDR3 is missing. It is unclear where the CDR3 begins or ends on the DNA, so no DNA is shown, and the CDR3 is as TCRdb lists it. This chain connects TRBV7-2 to TRBJ2-7. A total of 17 residues make up the CDR3, ends included. Germline CDR1 is SGHTA and CDR2 is FQGNSA. This CDR3 reads CASSLGRELNYGYTFGS.

The chain links TRBV6-6 to TRBJ2-2, with TRBD2 matching over 7 bases. From germline, CDR1 is MNHNY and CDR2 SVGAGI (reference sequence). V gave up 8 bases and J gave up 3 bases; unmatched junction bases: 12. This CDR3 is built from 16 residues. Written as DNA, the CDR3 is TGTGCCAGCTATAAGGAGACTAGCCTCGACACCGGGGAGCTGTTTTTT. As protein: CASYKETSLDTGELFF.

The chain carries TRBV6-4 and TRBJ2-3; 11 positions agree with TRBD2. The CDR3 spans 14 residues. V shed 4 bases, J shed 4 bases, and the junction held 1 base outside the gene matches. Germline values: CDR1 MRHNA, CDR2 SNTAGT. CDR3 region: CASSGLAGSDTQYF. CDR3 sequence (DNA): TGTGCCAGCAGTGGACTAGCGGGGTCAGATACGCAGTATTTT.

A remark on this clonotype: This is likely a read error, given that the CDR3 carries no conserved phenylalanine or tryptophan at its end. The DNA is omitted, as the CDR3 cannot be located on it reliably, and the CDR3 follows TCRdb's listing. The CDR3 protein is CASSEMVGGFYEQPL. The chain joins TRBV6-1 to TRBJ2-5. The germline CDR1 and CDR2 sequences are MNHNS and SASEGT. 15 amino acids form the CDR3, both terminal residues included.

The chain is built from TRBV5-4 and TRBJ2-3; D perhaps matches TRBD1 (6 bases). Germline V gene data show CDR1 as SGHNT and CDR2 as YYREEE (reference sequence). V lost 5 bases to trimming and J lost 2 bases, with 6 bases between them. The CDR3 contains 12 residues. As DNA, the CDR3 is TGTGCCAGCAGGGGGGCCACAGATACGCAGTATTTT. Translated: CASRGATDTQYF.

CDR3 region: CASSFRREQYF. The CDR3 bases are TGTGCCAGCAGTTTCCGGAGGGAGCAGTACTTC. The V and J genes are TRBV28 and TRBJ2-1, with D perhaps TRBD2 (5 bases). The DNA end is more similar to TRBJ2-7, so the J call may be wrong. CDR3 length: 11 amino acids. The V gene's germline CDR1 is MDHEN and CDR2 SYDVKM.

This clonotype rates as medium-sized. This sequence joins TRBV12-3 or TRBV12-4 and TRBJ2-2, with a weak D call TRBD2 (5 bases). V lost 1 base and J lost 4, with 10 bases in between. The CDR3 covers 15 residues. The CDR3 sequence is CASSLGGSGTGELFF. The CDR3 bases are TGTGCCAGCAGTTTAGGTGGGAGCGGCACCGGGGAGCTGTTTTTT.

The chain is built from TRBV28 and TRBJ2-7; 7 positions agree with TRBD1. The V gene's germline CDR1 is MDHEN and CDR2 SYDVKM. The trim removed 7 bases at V and 2 bases at J, leaving 8 bases unmatched. CDR3 length: 14 residues. The CDR3 region is CASNPTGSTYEQYF. CDR3 coding DNA: TGTGCCAGCAACCCGACAGGGAGCACCTACGAGCAGTACTTC.

This clonotype has ten or more counts. The chain has TRBV11-3 and TRBJ2-7; 14 positions agree with TRBD2. With V trimmed by 4 bases and J by 3 bases, 8 bases remained unmatched. The CDR3 runs 17 residues. Germline CDR1 reads SGHNT; CDR2 reads YENEEA. The CDR3 loop is CASSSANGLAGGYEQYF. The CDR3 DNA is TGTGCCAGCAGCTCCGCAAACGGACTAGCGGGAGGCTACGAGCAGTACTTC.

Only a few counts were recorded for this clonotype. This chain connects TRBV12-3 or TRBV12-4 to TRBJ2-1; D is possibly TRBD2 (6 bases). This CDR3 comprises 13 residues. Trimming took 6 bases from V and 9 from J, leaving 15 bases between them. The CDR3 sequence: CASSLTSHGEQFF. CDR3 bases: TGTGCCAGCAGCCTGACTAGTCACGGTGAGCAGTTCTTC.

This clonotype was counted many times. The rearrangement uses TRBV7-6 and TRBJ2-2; 9 bases map to TRBD2. Germline V gene sequence: CDR1 SGHVS, CDR2 FNYEAQ. Trimming cost V 2 bases and J 3 bases; bases outside gene matches: 4. The CDR3 covers 16 residues. The CDR3 loop reads CASSLRAGGDTGELFF. The DNA of the CDR3 is TGTGCCAGCAGCTTAAGAGCGGGAGGTGACACCGGGGAGCTGTTTTTT.

The chain couples TRBV12-3 or TRBV12-4 to TRBJ2-1; D possibly uses TRBD1 or TRBD2 (6 bases each). The end of the DNA is better explained by TRBJ2-7, so the J call may be wrong. The length of the CDR3 is 15 residues. The CDR3 coding sequence is TGTGCCAGCAGCGAAGGCGAGGGGGGCTCCTACGAGCAGTACTTC. Amino acids: CASSEGEGGSYEQYF.

The gene calls are TRBV10-2 and TRBJ2-3; no clear D gene. Judging by the DNA end, TRBJ2-1 fits better; the J call may be wrong. The CDR3 contains 12 residues. The germline gives CDR1 WSHSY, CDR2 SAAADI. CDR3 sequence: CASSEVTTTQFF. The CDR3 bases are TGCGCCAGCAGTGAGGTTACTACGACCCAGTTCTTC.